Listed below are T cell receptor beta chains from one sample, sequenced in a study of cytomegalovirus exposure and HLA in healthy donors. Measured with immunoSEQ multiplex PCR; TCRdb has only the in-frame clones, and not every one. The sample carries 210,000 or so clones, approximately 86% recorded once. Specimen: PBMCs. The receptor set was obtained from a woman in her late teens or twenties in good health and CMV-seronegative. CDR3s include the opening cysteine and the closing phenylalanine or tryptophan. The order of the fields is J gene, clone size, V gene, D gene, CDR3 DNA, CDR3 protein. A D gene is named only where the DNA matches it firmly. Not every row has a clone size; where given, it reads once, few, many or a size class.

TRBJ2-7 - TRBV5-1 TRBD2 TGCGCCAGCAGCCTACGAGCGGGAGTTGTCGAGCAGTACTTC CASSLRAGVVEQYF
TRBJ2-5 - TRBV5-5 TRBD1 TGTGCCAGCAGCCAACGGGACAGGGTGGGGGAGACCCAGTACTTC CASSQRDRVGETQYF
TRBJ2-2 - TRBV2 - TGTGCCAGCAGTGAAGTGGAGGACACCGGGGAGCTGTTTTTT CASSEVEDTGELFF
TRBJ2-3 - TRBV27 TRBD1 TGTGCCAGCGGACAGGCAGAAACAGATACGCAGTATTTT CASGQAETDTQYF
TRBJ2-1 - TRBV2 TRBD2 TGTGCCAGCAGGGTACTAGCGGGATTTCATGAGCAGTTCTTC CASRVLAGFHEQFF
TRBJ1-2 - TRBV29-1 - TGCAGCGTTGTTTTTTCAGAGGGGGACTATGGCTACACCTTC CSVVFSEGDYGYTF
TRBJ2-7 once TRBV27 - TGTGCCAGCAGTTGGGCCGGCAGGTCCTCCTACGAGCAGTACTTC CASSWAGRSSYEQYF
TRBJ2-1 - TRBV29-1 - TGCAGCGTTGAAGGGCCTGGAGGATACAATGAGCAGTTCTTC CSVEGPGGYNEQFF
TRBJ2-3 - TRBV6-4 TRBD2 TGTGCCAGCATTGACCCCGGACTAGCGGGGGACACAGATACGCAGTATTTT CASIDPGLAGDTDTQYF
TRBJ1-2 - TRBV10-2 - TGCGCCAGCAGTGAGGAAGGGGCGCTTATCTATGGCTACACCTTC CASSEEGALIYGYTF
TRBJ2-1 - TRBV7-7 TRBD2 TGTGCTAGCAGCTTAGCCACGGGACTAGCGGGAGGGAATGAGCAGTTCTTC CASSLATGLAGGNEQFF
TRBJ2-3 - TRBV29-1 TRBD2 TGCAGCGTTGTTGGAGGGCTAGCGGGACCCACAGATACGCAGTATTTT CSVVGGLAGPTDTQYF
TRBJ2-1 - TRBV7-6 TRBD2 TGTGCCAGCAGCATTGGGACTAGCGGGTGGGTGTTCTTC CASSIGTSGWVFF
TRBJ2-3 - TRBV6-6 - TGTGCCAGCAGCCCGCGTGCAGGGGGCACAGATACGCAGTATTTT CASSPRAGGTDTQYF
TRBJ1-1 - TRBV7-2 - TGTGCCAGCAGCCCCAAGGTGCGGGGGAGAGGCACTGAAGCTTTCTTT CASSPKVRGRGTEAFF
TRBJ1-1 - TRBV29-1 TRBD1 TGCAGCGTCCTGGGACAGAGAAACACTGAAGCTTTCTTT CSVLGQRNTEAFF